These T cell receptor beta chains were read from a single sample in a study of blood T cell repertoires in COVID-19. The data were produced by immunoSEQ multiplex PCR, yet TCRdb's version contains in-frame clones alone and is incomplete. The table has roughly 160,000 clones, approximately 82% seen once. Sequencing was done on a sample of peripheral blood. The receptors derive from a woman in her 70s who had recovered from COVID-19. Each CDR3 is given with its conserved first and last residue. A D gene is named only where the DNA matches it firmly. Clone size is stated in some rows and not others, as once, few, many or a class when expanded.

d_gene	abundance	v_gene	j_gene	CDR3nt	CDR3aa
TRBD1	.	TRBV5-1	TRBJ1-2	TGCGCCAGCACCCTGACAGGGGGCCTAACCACCTTC	CASTLTGGLTTF
TRBD2	once	TRBV7-3	TRBJ2-2	TGTGCCAGCAGCGCGGGACTAGCGGTTTACGGGGAGCTGTTTTTT	CASSAGLAVYGELFF
TRBD1	.	TRBV2	TRBJ2-1	TGTGCCAGCTGCACGGACAGGGTGGGCAATGAGCAGTTCTTC	CASCTDRVGNEQFF
.	once	TRBV20-1	TRBJ2-1	TGCAGCTGTGGGAGTTGGGATGAGCAGTTCTTC	CSCGSWDEQFF
.	.	TRBV6-2/TRBV6-3	TRBJ1-2	TGTGCCAGCAGTTACTCGGGCAATGGCTACACCTTC	CASSYSGNGYTF
TRBD1	once	TRBV19	TRBJ2-2	TGTGCCAGTAGGCATACAGGGGGCGAACCCGGGGAGCTGTTTTTT	CASRHTGGEPGELFF
.	.	TRBV5-1	TRBJ1-1	TGCGCCAGCAGCTTCGGGAGGCCCCCGGACACTGAAGCTTTCTTT	CASSFGRPPDTEAFF
.	.	TRBV25-1	TRBJ1-1	TGTGCCAGCAGCAACGAACAGGTGGGGGGCACTGAAGCTTTCTTT	CASSNEQVGGTEAFF
.	.	TRBV27	TRBJ1-2	TGTGCCAGCAGCCCTGGACAGAGGGGCTATGGCTACACCTTC	CASSPGQRGYGYTF
TRBD1	once	TRBV6-1	TRBJ2-3	TGTGCCAGCAGTGAGATGGGGACAGTCCACACAGATACGCAGTATTTT	CASSEMGTVHTDTQYF
TRBD1	.	TRBV13	TRBJ1-6	TGTGCCAGCAGCCAAGAAGGGACAGGGGGAAGGGTTTCACCCCTCCACTTT	CASSQEGTGGRVSPLHF
TRBD1	.	TRBV4-2	TRBJ1-4	TGTGCCAGCAGCCGTGGCAGGGGGGATGAAAAACTGTTTTTT	CASSRGRGDEKLFF
.	.	TRBV11-2	TRBJ2-1	TGTGCCAGCAGCTCCCGAGGGGCGGGGAGTTACAATGAGCAGTTCTTC	CASSSRGAGSYNEQFF
.	once	TRBV4-1	TRBJ1-2	TGCGCCAGCAGCCAAGATGGGAACAGGGCTGATGGCTACACCTTC	CASSQDGNRADGYTF
.	once	TRBV6-5	TRBJ2-7	TGTGCCAGCGTTGGCAGGTCCCTTTCCGAGCAGTACTTC	CASVGRSLSEQYF
.	.	TRBV7-6	TRBJ2-6	TGTGCCAGCAGTGCAACTTCGTCTGGGGCCAACGTCCTGACTTTC	CASSATSSGANVLTF
TRBD1	once	TRBV4-1	TRBJ1-2	TGCGCCAGCAGCCAAGCCAGGGGGCTCAACTATGGCTACACCTTC	CASSQARGLNYGYTF
.	.	TRBV14	TRBJ2-3	TGTGCCAGCAGCCAACTCCAACTAATAGTAGTCAACTCGGCTCCCAACACAGATACGCAGTATTTT	CASSQLQLIVVNSAPNTDTQYF
.	.	TRBV3-1/TRBV3-2	TRBJ2-2	TGTGCCAGCAGCCAAGGGGCGGGGGAGCTGTTTTTT	CASSQGAGELFF
.	.	TRBV9	TRBJ1-3	TGTGCCAGCAGCGAAGCGGGTAACTCTGGAAACACCATATATTTT	CASSEAGNSGNTIYF
.	many	TRBV19	TRBJ2-7	TGTGCCAGTAGCCTAACGGACAATTACAACGAGCAGTACTTC	CASSLTDNYNEQYF
TRBD2	once	TRBV15	TRBJ2-1	TGTGCCACCAGGGTAGCGGGAGGGGGGAATGAGCAGTTCTTC	CATRVAGGGNEQFF
.	.	TRBV3-1/TRBV3-2	TRBJ1-2	TGTGCCAGCACCGGGGGGAGACGGGGCACCTTC	CASTGGRRGTF
.	.	TRBV7-2	TRBJ1-1	TGTGCCAGCAGCCCACCGAGGGACACTGAAGCTTTCTTT	CASSPPRDTEAFF
TRBD2	.	TRBV5-1	TRBJ2-7	TGCGCCAGCAGCCCGGGACTAGAGCCATACGAGCAGTACTTC	CASSPGLEPYEQYF
.	.	TRBV30	TRBJ1-1	TGTGCCTGGAGTGGGGCCAGGGGCACTGAAGCTTTCTTT	CAWSGARGTEAFF
.	.	TRBV18	TRBJ2-7	TGTGCCAGCTCACCGAGCCAGGGGCCAGGGGAGCAGTACTTC	CASSPSQGPGEQYF
TRBD2	.	TRBV3-1/TRBV3-2	TRBJ2-7	TGTGCCAGCAGCCGGGGGGGAGGGGCGGCCTACGAGCAGTACTTC	CASSRGGGAAYEQYF
.	.	TRBV7-2	TRBJ1-1	TGTGCCAGCAGCCTCCACACTGAAGCTTTCTTT	CASSLHTEAFF
.	.	TRBV11-1	TRBJ1-6	TGTGCCAGCAGCTCCGGACACGGTCTCTCACCCCTCCACTTT	CASSSGHGLSPLHF
TRBD2	.	TRBV3-1/TRBV3-2	TRBJ2-4	TGTGCCAGCAGCCAGTCCGCAGCGGGGGACCAGTACTTC	CASSQSAAGDQYF
TRBD1	once	TRBV5-5	TRBJ2-7	TGTGCCAGCAGCTTGGCCGGGACAGTCGAGCAGTACTTC	CASSLAGTVEQYF
TRBD1	.	TRBV15	TRBJ1-2	TGTGCCACCAGCAGGGGGGACAGGGTTTTCTATGGCTACACCTTC	CATSRGDRVFYGYTF
.	.	TRBV3-1/TRBV3-2	TRBJ1-1	TGTGCCAGCAGCCAAGATGGGGCAGAGGAAGCTTTCTTT	CASSQDGAEEAFF
.	once	TRBV3-1/TRBV3-2	TRBJ2-1	TGTGCCAGCAGCCAAGATTGGGGGCCAGACAATGAGCAGTTCTTC	CASSQDWGPDNEQFF
.	.	TRBV7-9	TRBJ1-6	TGTGCCAGCGAGGAGGGACCGATTCGGGCCCTCCACTTT	CASEEGPIRALHF
TRBD2	.	TRBV3-1/TRBV3-2	TRBJ2-7	TGTGCCAGCAGCCCCCTAGCGGGAGCAGGGTTCGAGCAGTACTTC	CASSPLAGAGFEQYF
TRBD1	.	TRBV30	TRBJ1-2	TGTGCCTGGATCCGCAGGGGACAGGTGGGGGGCTACACCTTC	CAWIRRGQVGGYTF
TRBD1	.	TRBV28	TRBJ1-2	TGTGCCAGCAGTTCGGGACAGAACTATGGCTACACCTTC	CASSSGQNYGYTF
.	.	TRBV7-2	TRBJ1-1	TGTGCCAGCAGCTTATCCCCGAGAGCTTTCTTT	CASSLSPRAFF
.	.	TRBV6-1	TRBJ1-1	TGTGCCAGCAGTGATTACAGGTTAGGTGCTTTCTTT	CASSDYRLGAFF
.	few	TRBV5-1	TRBJ1-3	TGCGCCAGCAGCCCGACAGTAACCTCTGGAAACACCATATATTTT	CASSPTVTSGNTIYF
.	.	TRBV28	TRBJ1-2	TGTGCCAGCAGTTTCCAGAACTATGGCTACACCTTC	CASSFQNYGYTF
TRBD1	once	TRBV7-3	TRBJ1-1	TGTGCCAGCAGCAGGGACAGGAGGAACACTGAAGCTTTCTTT	CASSRDRRNTEAFF
.	.	TRBV18	TRBJ1-1	TGTGCCAGCAGGGGGGGTACTGAAGCTTTCTTT	CASRGGTEAFF
.	.	TRBV28	TRBJ2-7	TGTGCCAGCAGTTTACGGGGACTCGCCTACGAGCAGTACTTC	CASSLRGLAYEQYF
.	.	TRBV6-5	TRBJ1-4	TGTGCCGTGCAGCGGGTCTTTAATGAAAAACTGTTTTTT	CAVQRVFNEKLFF
TRBD1	.	TRBV19	TRBJ1-1	TGTGCCAGTATAGCGACAGGGAGAGACACTGAAGCTTTCTTT	CASIATGRDTEAFF
.	once	TRBV2	TRBJ1-2	TGTGCCACCACGGACTCGACTTACTATGGCTACACCTTC	CATTDSTYYGYTF
.	many	TRBV5-1	TRBJ2-7	TGCGCCAGCAGCTTGCCGGCGGACGAGCAGTACTTC	CASSLPADEQYF
TRBD1	.	TRBV28	TRBJ1-2	TGTGCCAGCAATCCGGACAGGGGCCGTGGCTACACCTTC	CASNPDRGRGYTF
.	.	TRBV12-2	TRBJ2-1	TGTGCAAGTCGCCCTTTTGGACTTTCCTATGAGCAGTTCTTC	CASRPFGLSYEQFF
TRBD2	.	TRBV4-1	TRBJ2-7	TGCGCCAGCAGCCCGGGACTAGCGGGGACCTACGAGCAGTACTTC	CASSPGLAGTYEQYF